The source of this T cell receptor beta chain is a study of type 1 and type 2 diabetes patients. Findings and limits, study-wide: A median of one highly-expanded CD4+ clone, covering 3% to 4.5% of reads, occurred in type 2 diabetes. Type 2 diabetes and control samples shared highly correlated V and J usage, averaging about 0.97.

Turning to this clonotype: Its antigen remains unknown.

The CDR3 has 13 residues. Germline loops: CDR1 SGHVS, CDR2 FNYEAQ. Genomic DNA was the PCR template. Amplification of the beta chain CDR3 used 30 forward and 13 reverse multiplex primers. TCRdb re-derived calls from the multiplex PCR reads in MiXCR, one entry per CDR3 protein. The sample has some 250,000 distinct CDR3 sequences, more than 45% seen once. The sequencing input was peripheral blood mononuclear cells (PBMCs). This clonotype was obtained from a young man with type 2 diabetes. The rearrangement joins TRBV7-6 to TRBJ2-5, with a possible D match to TRBD1 (6 bases). The last part of the DNA fits TRBJ2-1 better; the J call may be wrong. CDR3 DNA sequence: TGTGCCAGCAGCTCAAGACAGGAGAATGAGCAGTTCTTC. Translation: CASSSRQENEQFF.